Listed below are T cell receptor beta chains from one sample, sequenced in a study of cytomegalovirus exposure and HLA in healthy donors. Produced via immunoSEQ multiplex PCR; TCRdb's table is partial and in-frame only. The table records approximately 210,000 clones, 81% of them present only once. Sequencing used PBMCs. These receptors all stem from a man between 18 and 35 years old in good health and CMV-seronegative. Both conserved end residues are part of each CDR3. The order of the fields is CDR3 protein, CDR3 DNA, clone size, D gene, J gene, V gene. D genes are given only for firm matches. Size is stated for part of the rows, as once, few or many counts, or as a class when the clone is expanded.

CDR3: CASSLLLKTGGYNEQFF
DNA: TGTGCCAGCAGTTTATTGTTAAAGACAGGGGGTTACAATGAGCAGTTCTTC
size: NA
D: TRBD1
J: TRBJ2-1
V: TRBV27

CDR3: CATRAGLATNTGELFF
DNA: TGTGCCACCAGAGCGGGACTAGCGACGAACACCGGGGAGCTGTTTTTT
size: NA
D: TRBD2
J: TRBJ2-2
V: TRBV15

CDR3: CASSGQNYEQYF
DNA: TGTGCCAGCTCGGGACAGAACTACGAGCAGTACTTC
size: few
D: TRBD1
J: TRBJ2-7
V: TRBV6-5

CDR3: CASSGGLLQIDEQFF
DNA: TGTGCCAGCAGCGGCGGACTACTCCAAATCGATGAGCAGTTCTTC
size: NA
D: NA
J: TRBJ2-1
V: TRBV9

CDR3: CASIPRLGQGHYGYTF
DNA: TGTGCCAGCATTCCCCGGTTGGGACAGGGGCACTATGGCTACACCTTC
size: NA
D: TRBD1
J: TRBJ1-2
V: TRBV27

CDR3: CASSYYRGGDKNIQYF
DNA: TGTGCCAGCAGCTACTACAGAGGGGGCGACAAAAACATTCAGTACTTC
size: NA
D: TRBD1
J: TRBJ2-4
V: TRBV11-2

CDR3: CATSRVGRETQYF
DNA: TGTGCCACCAGCAGAGTGGGCCGGGAGACCCAGTACTTC
size: NA
D: NA
J: TRBJ2-5
V: TRBV15

CDR3: CAWSVSGTVGYGYTF
DNA: TGTGCCTGGAGTGTGTCCGGGACAGTAGGCTATGGCTACACCTTC
size: NA
D: TRBD1
J: TRBJ1-2
V: TRBV30

CDR3: CASSFTGDEQYF
DNA: TGTGCCAGCAGCTTTACAGGGGACGAGCAGTACTTC
size: NA
D: TRBD1
J: TRBJ2-7
V: TRBV13

CDR3: CATSRDLSSGGEQYF
DNA: TGTGCCACCAGCAGAGATCTTTCTAGCGGGGGGGAGCAGTACTTC
size: NA
D: TRBD2
J: TRBJ2-7
V: TRBV15

CDR3: CASSPGGADTQYF
DNA: TGTGCCAGCAGCCCCGGGGGGGCAGATACGCAGTATTTT
size: few
D: TRBD2
J: TRBJ2-3
V: TRBV7-9

CDR3: CASGPPSTSGVDEQYF
DNA: TGTGCTAGTGGTCCACCGTCGACTAGCGGGGTGGACGAGCAGTACTTC
size: NA
D: TRBD2
J: TRBJ2-7
V: TRBV12-5

CDR3: CASSFPGRGQETQYF
DNA: TGTGCCAGCAGTTTCCCGGGCAGGGGGCAAGAGACCCAGTACTTC
size: NA
D: TRBD1
J: TRBJ2-5
V: TRBV28

CDR3: CASSLGQGRYGYTF
DNA: TGTGCCAGCAGCTTAGGGCAGGGTCGTTACGGCTACACCTTC
size: NA
D: NA
J: TRBJ1-2
V: TRBV11-2

CDR3: CASSERREGKLFF
DNA: TGTGCCAGCAGTGAAAGGCGGGAAGGAAAACTGTTTTTT
size: NA
D: NA
J: TRBJ1-4
V: TRBV2

CDR3: CASSLQGETYNEQFF
DNA: TGTGCCAGCAGTCTACAGGGGGAGACCTACAATGAGCAGTTCTTC
size: NA
D: TRBD1
J: TRBJ2-1
V: TRBV2

CDR3: CASSYARTLTGELFF
DNA: TGTGCCAGCAGTTACGCCAGGACTCTCACCGGGGAGCTGTTTTTT
size: NA
D: NA
J: TRBJ2-2
V: TRBV6-5

CDR3: CASSPSLRGEVATDTQYF
DNA: TGTGCCAGCTCACCCTCCTTACGCGGAGAGGTGGCTACAGATACGCAGTATTTT
size: few
D: NA
J: TRBJ2-3
V: TRBV18

CDR3: CAWSSLTGGEQFF
DNA: TGTGCCTGGAGTTCCTTGACAGGGGGTGAGCAGTTCTTC
size: NA
D: TRBD1
J: TRBJ2-1
V: TRBV30

CDR3: CASRGGTGVSTDTQYF
DNA: TGTGCCAGCAGGGGGGGGACGGGGGTTAGCACAGATACGCAGTATTTT
size: few
D: TRBD2
J: TRBJ2-3
V: TRBV9

CDR3: CSSSLQSEAFF
DNA: TGTTCCAGCAGCTTACAATCTGAAGCTTTCTTT
size: NA
D: NA
J: TRBJ1-1
V: TRBV7-9

CDR3: CASSTLSTGEGEKLFF
DNA: TGTGCCAGCAGTACTCTATCGACAGGGGAAGGTGAAAAACTGTTTTTT
size: few
D: TRBD1
J: TRBJ1-4
V: TRBV28

CDR3: CASSLDMRQPQHF
DNA: TGTGCCAGCAGCTTAGATATGCGTCAGCCCCAGCATTTT
size: NA
D: NA
J: TRBJ1-5
V: TRBV11-2

CDR3: CSASQGGSGELFF
DNA: TGCAGCGCGTCGCAGGGCGGCTCCGGGGAGCTGTTTTTT
size: few
D: NA
J: TRBJ2-2
V: TRBV29-1

CDR3: CASSIRGTEAFF
DNA: TGCGCCAGCAGTATAAGGGGGACTGAAGCTTTCTTT
size: NA
D: NA
J: TRBJ1-1
V: TRBV10-2

CDR3: CSSSLRGEQYF
DNA: TGTTCCAGCAGCTTGCGGGGGGAGCAGTACTTC
size: NA
D: TRBD2
J: TRBJ2-7
V: TRBV7-9

CDR3: CASSLASDYEQYF
DNA: TGTGCCAGCAGCTTAGCGTCAGATTACGAGCAGTACTTC
size: NA
D: NA
J: TRBJ2-7
V: TRBV7-8

CDR3: CSSTPTMAGSYEQYF
DNA: TGTTCCAGCACCCCGACAATGGCCGGCTCCTACGAGCAGTACTTC
size: few
D: NA
J: TRBJ2-7
V: TRBV7-9

CDR3: CAIRGTSRASVTGYTF
DNA: TGTGCCATCCGGGGGACCTCGCGGGCCTCAGTGACAGGCTACACCTTC
size: NA
D: NA
J: TRBJ1-2
V: TRBV10-3

CDR3: CASSLVGQDYNEQFF
DNA: TGTGCCAGCAGTTTGGTAGGACAGGACTACAATGAGCAGTTCTTC
size: NA
D: TRBD1
J: TRBJ2-1
V: TRBV28

CDR3: CASSFREGGGYTF
DNA: TGTGCCAGCAGCTTCCGGGAAGGGGGAGGCTACACCTTC
size: once
D: NA
J: TRBJ1-2
V: TRBV7-2

CDR3: CASSALGPSETQYF
DNA: TGTGCCAGCAGCGCCTTGGGGCCGAGTGAGACCCAGTACTTC
size: once
D: NA
J: TRBJ2-5
V: TRBV5-4

CDR3: CASRDSRLGANTEAFF
DNA: TGTGCCAGCAGGGACTCCCGCTTGGGAGCTAACACTGAAGCTTTCTTT
size: NA
D: NA
J: TRBJ1-1
V: TRBV13

CDR3: CASSVGGVGANVLTF
DNA: TGTGCCAGCAGCGTGGGGGGGGTTGGGGCCAACGTCCTGACTTTC
size: NA
D: TRBD2
J: TRBJ2-6
V: TRBV9

CDR3: CASSFYSGNTIYF
DNA: TGTGCCAGCAGTTTTTACTCTGGAAACACCATATATTTT
size: NA
D: NA
J: TRBJ1-3
V: TRBV28

CDR3: CASSLDRANVLTF
DNA: TGTGCCAGCAGTTTAGACAGGGCCAACGTCCTGACTTTC
size: NA
D: NA
J: TRBJ2-6
V: TRBV28

CDR3: CASSEEAGIYGYTF
DNA: TGTGCCAGCAGTGAAGAGGCAGGGATTTATGGCTACACCTTC
size: NA
D: NA
J: TRBJ1-2
V: TRBV25-1

CDR3: CASGRGQHYEQYF
DNA: TGTGCCAGCGGGCGGGGACAGCACTACGAGCAGTACTTC
size: few
D: NA
J: TRBJ2-7
V: TRBV7-3

CDR3: CASSVVDRGREDTQYF
DNA: TGTGCCAGCAGCGTAGTCGACAGGGGGCGAGAAGATACGCAGTATTTT
size: NA
D: TRBD1
J: TRBJ2-3
V: TRBV9

CDR3: CASSSTGTGEAFF
DNA: TGCGCCAGCAGCTCAACCGGGACAGGTGAAGCTTTCTTT
size: NA
D: TRBD1
J: TRBJ1-1
V: TRBV5-1

CDR3: CASSSTGYGELFF
DNA: TGTGCCAGCAGCTCGACAGGATACGGGGAGCTGTTTTTT
size: NA
D: NA
J: TRBJ2-2
V: TRBV7-6

CDR3: CASSLEGANSVFSYEQYF
DNA: TGTGCCAGCAGCTTGGAAGGGGCAAACAGCGTTTTCTCCTACGAGCAGTACTTC
size: NA
D: NA
J: TRBJ2-7
V: TRBV5-7